This T cell receptor beta chain was sequenced for a study of cytomegalovirus exposure and HLA in healthy donors. Study as a whole: Earlier findings included roughly 120 million unique TCR beta sequences obtained from 150 million to 200 million T cells. Study-level findings and limits: Later, an analysis showed that TCR beta chains associated with HLA were more clonally expanded than others that were equally common. A missense DCLRE1C variant was associated with V- and J-gene trimming of TCR beta chains in a later analysis, and an independent cohort replicated the association.

On this clone: No antigen is known for it.

This PCR relied on a set of 60 Vbeta primers and 13 Jbeta primers. The method was immunoSEQ multiplex PCR; TCRdb's version includes in-frame clones alone and lacks a portion of them. Here the sample spans around 150,000 clones, nearly 80% being singletons. In germline, CDR1 is GTSNPN, CDR2 SVGIG (reference sequence). V was clipped by 3 bases and J by 6 bases, with 12 bases between them. The CDR3 contains 14 residues. The chain combines TRBV30 with TRBJ1-6; D is perhaps TRBD1 (5 bases). Sequenced: PBMCs. This TCR came from a man aged 50 to 60 in good health and CMV-seropositive. The CDR3 region is CAWSVGQGNSPLHF. The CDR3 nucleotides read TGTGCCTGGAGCGTGGGGCAGGGTAATTCACCCCTCCACTTT.